One and the same sample provided the 30 T cell receptor beta chains below, sequenced in a study of regulatory and conventional T cells in RAG deficiency. Only in-frame clones appear in the TCRdb table, and some are missing; sequencing was by immunoSEQ multiplex PCR. The sample consists of roughly 29,000 clones, just over 90% of them appearing once. The sorted regulatory T cells were CD4+, CD25-high and CD127-low, with genomic DNA sequenced. These data also formed part of another study, on regulatory T cells. This second report adds: Amplification used 52 TRBV primers and 13 TRBJ primers.

The sequenced material came from Tregs sorted from blood. These receptors all come from a human donor in good health.

This rearrangement joins TRBV30 to TRBJ2-7, with 8 bases fitting TRBD1. The ends lost 1 base at V and 2 bases at J; junction bases unmatched: 16. The CDR3 is 18 residues long. Germline lookup yields CDR1 GTSNPN and CDR2 SVGIG (reference sequence). The CDR3 DNA reads as TGTGCCTGGAGTGCCTTAGGTTCGGGGCAGGGGGCCACCTACGAGCAGTACTTC. Its protein product is CAWSALGSGQGATYEQYF.

The rearrangement joins TRBV29-1 to TRBJ1-2, with D uncertain. Germline CDR1 and CDR2: SQVTM and ANQGSEA. Deletions cut 0 bases from V and 5 bases from J, with 16 bases between. This CDR3 has 15 amino acids. The CDR3 DNA is TGCAGCGTTGAAGAATGGGTGGGCAGGCGGTATGGCTACACCTTC. Translating it yields CSVEEWVGRRYGYTF.

In DNA form, the CDR3 reads TGTGCCAGCAGCCCCTTGGGAGCCGGGGAGACCCAGTACTTC. It specifies CASSPLGAGETQYF. This chain connects TRBV7-9 to TRBJ2-5, with D possibly matching TRBD2 (5 bases). There are 14 residues in the CDR3. Trimming stripped 5 bases from V and 5 bases from J, with 15 bases between. Germline values: CDR1 SEHNR, CDR2 FQNEAQ (reference sequence).

The genes are TRBV25-1 and TRBJ1-4; TRBD1 might be the D (6 bases). V lost 3 bases and J lost 6, with 14 bases in between. Germline values: CDR1 MGHDK, CDR2 SYGVNS. CDR3 length: 15 amino acids. CDR3 bases: TGTGCCAGCAGTGAGGGGAGGGGGAGTCATGAAAAACTGTTTTTT. The encoded protein is CASSEGRGSHEKLFF.

V gene TRBV11-1 combines with J gene TRBJ2-5, with TRBD1 matching 7 bases. CDR1 is SGHAT, CDR2 FQDESV, per germline (reference sequence). The CDR3 sequence is 18 residues long. Trimming cost V 5 bases and J 5 bases; bases outside gene matches: 20. The CDR3 protein is CASSGRQGTTGPHETQYF. DNA of the CDR3: TGTGCCAGCAGCGGCCGACAGGGCACGACAGGCCCGCACGAGACCCAGTACTTC.

The chain has TRBV2 and TRBJ1-2; D is possibly TRBD1 (6 bases). The ends were cut back, 8 bases at V and 3 bases at J, with 19 bases in the middle. Germline V gene data show CDR1 as SNHLY and CDR2 as FYNNEI. The CDR3 covers 15 residues. CDR3 residues: CASHTQRTAYYGYTF. The CDR3 bases are TGTGCCAGCCATACACAAAGGACAGCTTACTATGGCTACACCTTC.

The sample holds one count of this clone. The gene calls are TRBV6-6 and TRBJ2-7, with D tentatively TRBD2 (5 bases). The CDR3 consists of 13 residues. V was clipped by 4 bases and J by 4 bases, with 11 bases between them. The germline V gene encodes CDR1 MNHNY and CDR2 SVGAGI (reference sequence). The CDR3 loop reads CASSFRGSYEQYF. In DNA form, the CDR3 reads TGTGCCAGCAGTTTTCGGGGTTCTTACGAGCAGTACTTC.

This chain uses TRBV7-3 with TRBJ2-5; D is perhaps TRBD1 (5 bases). The ends were cut back, 6 bases at V and 7 bases at J, with 15 bases in the middle. CDR1 is SGHTA and CDR2 is FQGTGA in the germline V gene. The CDR3 is 13 residues long. CDR3 region: CASSPQGLGTQYF. The CDR3 DNA is TGTGCCAGCAGTCCCCAGGGCCTAGGGACCCAGTACTTC.

This rearrangement joins TRBV5-4 to TRBJ1-2; D call uncertain. Per the germline V gene, CDR1 is SGHNT and CDR2 is YYREEE (reference sequence). V lost 5 bases and J 4 bases, leaving 12 bases between the germline ends. CDR3 length: 13 residues. CDR3 sequence reads: CASRTRPGYGYTF. The CDR3 bases are TGTGCCAGCAGGACACGGCCGGGCTATGGCTACACCTTC.

CDR3: CASSGNPHSPLHF. The DNA of the CDR3 is TGTGCCAGCAGCGGAAATCCCCATTCACCCCTCCACTTT. J is TRBJ1-6 and V is TRBV9; D unclear. Germline V gives CDR1 SGDLS, CDR2 YYNGEE. The V gene lost 3 bases and the J gene lost 8 bases, with 9 bases spanning the gap. The CDR3 has 13 amino acids.

The chain recombines TRBV20-1 with TRBJ1-1, with D unresolved. V was clipped by 5 bases and J by 3 bases, with 4 bases between them. The germline V gene has CDR1 DFQATT and CDR2 SNEGSKA (reference sequence). This CDR3 region has 10 residues. The CDR3 sequence: CSARYTEAFF. CDR3 nucleotide sequence: TGCAGTGCTCGGTACACTGAAGCTTTCTTT.

J is TRBJ2-1 and V is TRBV5-6; D might be TRBD2 (5 bases). V dropped 4 bases and J dropped 1 base, with 21 bases sitting between them. Germline assignment: CDR1 SGHDT and CDR2 YYEEEE. The length of the CDR3 is 18 residues. The CDR3 is CASSRRTTGRGSYNEQFF. CDR3 bases: TGTGCCAGCAGCCGAAGGACGACTGGACGGGGATCCTACAATGAGCAGTTCTTC.

This chain connects TRBV5-6 to TRBJ2-6; D tentatively reads TRBD1 or TRBD2 (5 bases each). The CDR3 totals 16 residues. The V end lost 1 base, the J end lost 4 bases, and 12 bases lay between the germline ends. The V gene's germline CDR1 is SGHDT and CDR2 YYEEEE. This CDR3 reads CASSLLGTVGANVLTF. The CDR3 DNA is TGTGCCAGCAGCTTGTTGGGGACCGTCGGGGCCAACGTCCTGACTTTC.

The chain employs TRBV19 and TRBJ2-6; D remains unclear. Germline values: CDR1 LNHDA, CDR2 SQIVND (reference sequence). CDR3 length: 17 amino acids. V shed 2 bases and J shed 2 bases, with 13 bases lying between them. The CDR3 spells CASSIRAGTPGANVLTF. For the CDR3, the DNA is TGTGCCAGTAGTATACGGGCAGGTACCCCTGGGGCCAACGTCCTGACTTTC.

This clone was seen a handful of times. The rearrangement uses TRBV7-3 and TRBJ1-1; 7 bases map to TRBD1. Germline values: CDR1 SGHTA, CDR2 FQGTGA. V trimming: 5 bases; J trimming: 4 bases; junction bases outside the gene matches: 4. The CDR3 consists of 13 residues. The CDR3 DNA reads as TGTGCCAGCAGCCAGGGGGTCGGCACTGAAGCTTTCTTT. This translates into CASSQGVGTEAFF.

This clone appeared a single time. The genes are TRBV5-6 and TRBJ2-5; 10 bases align to TRBD2. The germline CDR1 and CDR2 sequences are SGHDT and YYEEEE. The CDR3 consists of 15 residues. J was trimmed by 5 bases and V by 4 bases; bases with no gene match: 8. For the CDR3, the DNA is TGTGCCAGCAGCCCTCTAGCGGGGGTGAGGGAGACCCAGTACTTC. Translating it yields CASSPLAGVRETQYF.

The genes are TRBV19 and TRBJ1-2; possibly TRBD1 for D (5 bases). The CDR3 contains 19 residues. CDR1 and CDR2 (germline): LNHDA, SQIVND (reference sequence). The ends were cut back, 3 bases at V and 4 bases at J, with 27 bases in the middle. CDR3 DNA sequence: TGTGCCAGTAGTATTTCCCCCCCAACCGGGACCCCTGTTCGCTATGGCTACACCTTC. This gives the protein CASSISPPTGTPVRYGYTF. The variable domain in full, completed from reference TRBV19 and TRBJ1-2, reads DGGITQSPKYLFRKEGQNVTLSCEQNLNHDAMYWYRQDPGQGLRLIYYSQIVNDFQKGDIAEGYSVSREKKESFPLTVTSAQKNPTAFYLCASSISPPTGTPVRYGYTFGSGTRLTVV.

The chain employs TRBV5-1 and TRBJ1-2; D unclear. The CDR3 covers 12 residues. V was cut by 4 bases and J by 4 bases, with 8 bases left in between. Per the germline V gene, CDR1 is SGHRS and CDR2 is YFSETQ. CDR3 sequence: CASSREFYGYTF. CDR3 sequence (DNA): TGCGCCAGCAGCCGGGAGTTCTATGGCTACACCTTC.

V and J are TRBV27 and TRBJ2-7, with 7 bases matching TRBD2. The CDR3 covers 13 residues. J lost 9 bases, V lost 5 bases, and 10 bases had no gene match. Germline CDR1 reads MNHEY; CDR2 reads SMNVEV (reference sequence). CDR3 sequence reads: CASSPPGRRSQYF. Here the CDR3 DNA reads TGTGCCAGCAGTCCACCCGGGAGGCGGTCGCAGTACTTC.

The chain employs TRBV29-1 and TRBJ2-3; no definite D call. CDR1 is SQVTM, CDR2 ANQGSEA, per germline. The V and J ends lost 5 bases and 5 bases respectively, with 8 bases between them. The CDR3 is made up of 11 amino acids. As DNA, the CDR3 is TGCAGCGTTCGAAGCTTAGATACGCAGTATTTT. This gives the protein CSVRSLDTQYF.

The chain is built from TRBV5-1 and TRBJ2-7; D call uncertain. V lost 2 bases to trimming and J lost 4 bases, with 10 bases between them. Germline CDR1 and CDR2: SGHRS and YFSETQ. The CDR3 is 13 residues long. CDR3 amino acids: CASSLNSKYEQYF. Here the CDR3 DNA reads TGCGCCAGCAGCTTAAACTCCAAATACGAGCAGTACTTC.

V usage is TRBV6-1 and J usage is TRBJ1-2; D is possibly TRBD1 (5 bases). V was cut by 2 bases and J by 0 bases, with 16 bases left in between. This CDR3 contains 17 residues. Germline V gene data show CDR1 as MNHNS and CDR2 as SASEGT. CDR3 sequence reads: CASSEKVGGKANYGYTF. In nucleotides, the CDR3 is TGTGCCAGCAGTGAAAAAGTTGGGGGGAAAGCTAACTATGGCTACACCTTC.

The V call is TRBV6-1, the J call TRBJ1-4, with D tentatively TRBD1 (5 bases). Germline V gene data show CDR1 as MNHNS and CDR2 as SASEGT. This CDR3 is built from 16 residues. Trimming took 1 base from V and 8 from J, leaving 17 bases between them. The CDR3 spells CASSEGGVRGTEKLFF. The CDR3, as DNA: TGTGCCAGCAGTGAAGGGGGGGTAAGGGGAACGGAAAAACTGTTTTTT.

The chain has TRBV5-1 and TRBJ2-7, with 14 bases aligning to TRBD2. After removal of 4 bases from V and 3 bases from J, the junction contained 9 bases not matched to a gene. Germline V gene sequence: CDR1 SGHRS, CDR2 YFSETQ. The length of the CDR3 is 17 residues. CDR3: CASSKGLAGASLYEQYF. The CDR3 bases are TGCGCCAGCAGCAAGGGACTAGCGGGGGCCTCACTCTACGAGCAGTACTTC.

This clone was seen once. This chain links TRBV5-1 with TRBJ2-2, with TRBD2 identical over 10 bases. The CDR3 is made up of 15 amino acids. Germline-derived CDR1 and CDR2 are SGHRS and YFSETQ. Trimming removed 4 bases from V and 4 bases from J; junction bases left unmatched: 4. The CDR3 reads CASSNSGGPTGELFF. CDR3 nucleotide sequence: TGCGCCAGCAGCAATAGCGGGGGGCCCACCGGGGAGCTGTTTTTT.

The rearrangement uses TRBV9 and TRBJ1-6; D is possibly TRBD1 (5 bases). The CDR3 contains 15 residues. Trimming left V 0 bases short and J 9 bases short, with 13 bases between. Germline values: CDR1 SGDLS, CDR2 YYNGEE. CDR3 amino acids: CASSVAQGYGSPLHF. The CDR3 DNA sequence: TGTGCCAGCAGCGTAGCTCAGGGTTACGGTTCACCCCTCCACTTT.

The chain carries TRBV28 and TRBJ2-3, with 7 positions matching TRBD2. The CDR3 consists of 15 residues. Per the germline V gene, CDR1 is MDHEN and CDR2 is SYDVKM. V was clipped by 6 bases and J by 0 bases; unmatched bases: 6. CDR3 nucleotide sequence: TGTGCCAGCAGGGGAGCGGGACCTAGCACAGATACGCAGTATTTT. It encodes CASRGAGPSTDTQYF.

J is TRBJ1-2 and V is TRBV2; perhaps TRBD1 as D (5 bases). The CDR3 is made up of 15 amino acids. Looked up from germline, CDR1 is SNHLY and CDR2 is FYNNEI. Trimming left V 0 bases short and J 4 bases short, with 12 bases between. CDR3 sequence: CASSEAEGYAYGYTF. The CDR3 region has the DNA TGTGCCAGCAGTGAAGCCGAGGGGTATGCCTATGGCTACACCTTC.

The gene calls are TRBV9 and TRBJ2-3; 7 bases line up with TRBD2. The ends lost 6 bases at V and 5 bases at J; junction bases unmatched: 12. The V gene's germline CDR1 is SGDLS and CDR2 YYNGEE. The CDR3 is 15 amino acids. The CDR3 DNA reads TGTGCCAGCACCCTGTCGGGGGGAGGTGGAGATACGCAGTATTTT. Translating gives CASTLSGGGGDTQYF.

V and J are TRBV7-6 and TRBJ2-5, with 8 bases lining up with TRBD1. The CDR3 covers 16 residues. V gave up 4 bases and J gave up 2 bases; unmatched junction bases: 9. Germline loops: CDR1 SGHVS, CDR2 FNYEAQ. This chain's CDR3 is CASSSGTGSGQETQYF. As DNA, the CDR3 is TGTGCCAGCAGCTCCGGGACAGGATCCGGGCAAGAGACCCAGTACTTC.